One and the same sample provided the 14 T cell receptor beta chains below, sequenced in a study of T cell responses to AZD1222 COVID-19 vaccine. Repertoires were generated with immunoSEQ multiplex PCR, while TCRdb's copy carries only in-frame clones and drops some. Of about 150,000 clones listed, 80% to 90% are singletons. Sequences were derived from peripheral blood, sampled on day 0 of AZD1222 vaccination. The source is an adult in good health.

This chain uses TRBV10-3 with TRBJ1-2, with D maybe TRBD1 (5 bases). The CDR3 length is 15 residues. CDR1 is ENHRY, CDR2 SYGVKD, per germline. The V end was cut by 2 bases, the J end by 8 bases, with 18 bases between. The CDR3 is CAISEGGNPYWGYTF. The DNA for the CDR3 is TGTGCCATCAGTGAGGGGGGAAATCCGTACTGGGGCTACACCTTC.

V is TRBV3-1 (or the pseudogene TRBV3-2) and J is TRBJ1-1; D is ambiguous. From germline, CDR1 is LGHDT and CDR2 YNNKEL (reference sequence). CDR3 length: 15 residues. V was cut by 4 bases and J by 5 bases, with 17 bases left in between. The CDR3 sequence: CASSPNGPLNTEAFF. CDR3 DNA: TGTGCCAGCAGCCCGAACGGGCCCCTTAATACTGAAGCTTTCTTT.

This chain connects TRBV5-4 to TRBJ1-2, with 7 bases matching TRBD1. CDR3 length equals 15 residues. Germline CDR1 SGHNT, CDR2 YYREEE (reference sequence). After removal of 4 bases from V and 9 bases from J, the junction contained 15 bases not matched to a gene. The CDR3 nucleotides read TGTGCCAGCAGCCCGACGGACAGGAAGTTTTCTCGCTACACCTTC. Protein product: CASSPTDRKFSRYTF.

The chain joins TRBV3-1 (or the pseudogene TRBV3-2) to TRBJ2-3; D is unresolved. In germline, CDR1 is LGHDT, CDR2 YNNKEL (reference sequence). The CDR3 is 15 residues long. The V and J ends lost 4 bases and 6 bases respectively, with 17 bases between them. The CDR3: CASSPRLLRADTQYF. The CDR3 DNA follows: TGTGCCAGCAGCCCGCGACTGTTACGAGCGGATACGCAGTATTTT.

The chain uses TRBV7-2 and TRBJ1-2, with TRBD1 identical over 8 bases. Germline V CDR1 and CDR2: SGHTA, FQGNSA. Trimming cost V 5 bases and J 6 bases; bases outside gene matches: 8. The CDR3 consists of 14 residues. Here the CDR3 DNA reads TGTGCCAGCAGCCCCCAACCAGGGGGCGATGGCTACACCTTC. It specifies CASSPQPGGDGYTF.

This chain's CDR3 is CASTLRQGGTEAFF. CDR3 bases: TGTGCCAGCACCCTGAGGCAGGGAGGCACTGAAGCTTTCTTT. The chain links TRBV2 to TRBJ1-1, with D perhaps TRBD1 (5 bases). With 7 bases removed from V and 4 bases from J, the gap between germline ends came to 16 bases. CDR1 and CDR2 (germline): SNHLY, FYNNEI. This CDR3 is 14 amino acids long.

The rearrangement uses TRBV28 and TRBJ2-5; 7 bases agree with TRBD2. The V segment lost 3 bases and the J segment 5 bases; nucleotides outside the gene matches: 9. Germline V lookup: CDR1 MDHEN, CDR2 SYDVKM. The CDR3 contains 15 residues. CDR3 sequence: CASSFLAGARETQYF. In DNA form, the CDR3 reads TGTGCCAGCAGTTTTCTGGCGGGAGCGCGGGAGACCCAGTACTTC.

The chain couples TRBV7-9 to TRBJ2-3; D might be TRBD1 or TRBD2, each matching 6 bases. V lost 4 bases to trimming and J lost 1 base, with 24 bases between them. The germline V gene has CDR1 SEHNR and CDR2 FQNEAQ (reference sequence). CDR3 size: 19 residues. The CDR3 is CASSSRILDMEGGTDTQYF. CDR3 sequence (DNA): TGTGCCAGCAGCTCTCGAATACTTGACATGGAGGGGGGCACAGATACGCAGTATTTT. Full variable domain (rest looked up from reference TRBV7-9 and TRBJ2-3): DTGVSQNPRHKITKRGQNVTFRCDPISEHNRLYWYRQTLGQGPEFLTYFQNEAQLEKSRLLSDRFSAERPKGSFSTLEIQRTEQGDSAMYLCASSSRILDMEGGTDTQYFGPGTRLTVL.

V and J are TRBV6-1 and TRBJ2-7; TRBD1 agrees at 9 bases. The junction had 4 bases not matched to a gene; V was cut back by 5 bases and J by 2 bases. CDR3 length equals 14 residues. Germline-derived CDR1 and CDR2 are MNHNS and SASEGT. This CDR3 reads CASSWGQGPYEQYF. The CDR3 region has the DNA TGTGCCAGCAGTTGGGGACAGGGCCCCTACGAGCAGTACTTC.

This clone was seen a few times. CDR3 protein: CASSLYLRGADTEAFF. The CDR3 DNA reads TGTGCCAGCAGTTTATATCTGAGGGGGGCTGACACTGAAGCTTTCTTT. The chain links TRBV28 to TRBJ1-1; D possibly corresponds to TRBD1 (6 bases). Trimming pared 1 base from V and 3 bases from J, leaving 15 bases between. The CDR3 consists of 16 residues. Germline CDR1 reads MDHEN; CDR2 reads SYDVKM.

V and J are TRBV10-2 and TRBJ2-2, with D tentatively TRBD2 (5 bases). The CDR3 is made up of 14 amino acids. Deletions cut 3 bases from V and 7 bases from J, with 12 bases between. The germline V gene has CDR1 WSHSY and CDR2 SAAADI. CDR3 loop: CASSDPGIRGELFF. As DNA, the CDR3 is TGCGCCAGCAGTGACCCCGGGATCCGCGGGGAGCTGTTTTTT.

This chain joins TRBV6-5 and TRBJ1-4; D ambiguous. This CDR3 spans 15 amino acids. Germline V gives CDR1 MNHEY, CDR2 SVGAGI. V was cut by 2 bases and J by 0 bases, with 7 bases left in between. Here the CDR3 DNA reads TGTGCCAGCAGTTACGGGAGTGCAACTAATGAAAAACTGTTTTTT. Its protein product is CASSYGSATNEKLFF.

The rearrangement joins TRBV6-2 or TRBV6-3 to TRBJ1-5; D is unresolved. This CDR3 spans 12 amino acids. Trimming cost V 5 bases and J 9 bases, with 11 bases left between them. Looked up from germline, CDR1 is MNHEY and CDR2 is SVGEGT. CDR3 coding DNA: TGTGCCAGCAGTCGCCCTCCCGGGCCCCAGCATTTT. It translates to CASSRPPGPQHF.

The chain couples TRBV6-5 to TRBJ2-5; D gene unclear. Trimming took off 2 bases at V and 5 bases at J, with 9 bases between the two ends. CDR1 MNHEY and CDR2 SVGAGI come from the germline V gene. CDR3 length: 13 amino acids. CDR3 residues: CASSYRVRETQYF. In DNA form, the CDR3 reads TGTGCCAGCAGTTACAGGGTACGGGAGACCCAGTACTTC.